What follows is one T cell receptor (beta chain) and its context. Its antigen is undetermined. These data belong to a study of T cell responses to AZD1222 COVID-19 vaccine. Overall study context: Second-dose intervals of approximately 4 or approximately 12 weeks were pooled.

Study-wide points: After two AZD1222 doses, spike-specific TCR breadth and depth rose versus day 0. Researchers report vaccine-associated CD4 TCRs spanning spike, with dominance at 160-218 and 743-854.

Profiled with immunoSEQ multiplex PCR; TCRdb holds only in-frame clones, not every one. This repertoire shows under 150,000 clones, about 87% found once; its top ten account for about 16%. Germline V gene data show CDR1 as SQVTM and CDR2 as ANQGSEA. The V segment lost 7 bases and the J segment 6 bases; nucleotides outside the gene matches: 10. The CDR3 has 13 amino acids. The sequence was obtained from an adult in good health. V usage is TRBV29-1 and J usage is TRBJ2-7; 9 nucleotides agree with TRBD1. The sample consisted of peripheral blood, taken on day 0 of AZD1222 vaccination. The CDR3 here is CSGGTGPGREQYF. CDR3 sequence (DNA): TGCAGCGGGGGGACAGGGCCCGGTCGCGAGCAGTACTTC.